Following are 31 T cell receptor beta chains from one sample sequenced in a study of T cells in Graves' hyperthyroidism and ophthalmopathy. TCR beta CDR3 regions were amplified from RNA transcripts. An initial round of RT-PCR targeting the TCR CDR3 relied on the HTBI primer set. TCRdb used MiXCR to reprocess the multiplex PCR reads, holding one entry per CDR3 protein. The sample has roughly 660,000 distinct CDR3 sequences; around 15% are singletons. Sequencing was carried out using blood. These receptors were collected from a man aged 50 to 59 with Graves' hyperthyroidism.

This clonotype was observed a few times. The chain combines TRBV11-1 with TRBJ1-6, with D possibly matching TRBD1 (5 bases). The V and J ends lost 5 bases and 8 bases respectively, with 19 bases between them. Germline V gene sequence: CDR1 SGHAT, CDR2 FQDESV (reference sequence). The CDR3 contains 16 residues. CDR3: CASSPLPRTLDSPLHF. The CDR3 DNA sequence: TGTGCCAGCAGCCCGCTCCCCCGGACACTGGATTCACCCCTCCACTTT. Together with reference TRBV11-1 and TRBJ1-6, the CDR3 gives the full variable domain: EAEVAQSPRYKITEKSQAVAFWCDPISGHATLYWYRQILGQGPELLVQFQDESVVDDSQLPKDRFSAERLKGVDSTLKIQPAELGDSAMYLCASSPLPRTLDSPLHFGNGTRLTVT.

This clonotype showed up many times. The chain recombines TRBV6-1 with TRBJ2-7, with TRBD1 as a possible D gene (5 bases). This CDR3 spans 14 amino acids. Germline lookup yields CDR1 MNHNS and CDR2 SASEGT. Trimming shortened V by 6 bases and J by 5 bases, and 17 bases separated the two germline ends. The CDR3 reads CASSSLGRDHEQYF. The CDR3 nucleotides read TGTGCCAGCAGCTCCTTGGGCAGGGATCACGAGCAGTACTTC.

The chain couples TRBV5-5 to TRBJ2-7, with D unclear. This CDR3 comprises 15 residues. CDR1 and CDR2 from the germline V gene are SGHKS and YYEKEE (reference sequence). Trimming cost V 2 bases and J 0 bases, with 12 bases left between them. The CDR3 protein is CASSFSVGISYEQYF. CDR3 DNA sequence: TGTGCCAGCAGCTTCTCGGTTGGGATCTCCTACGAGCAGTACTTC.

The rearrangement uses TRBV7-9 and TRBJ1-3; 10 positions agree with TRBD1. This CDR3 region has 17 residues. Germline CDR1 reads SEHNR; CDR2 reads FQNEAQ (reference sequence). J was trimmed by 1 base and V by 1 base; bases with no gene match: 4. CDR3 bases: TGTGCCAGCAGCTTAGGATTGGACAGGGGGTCTGGAAACACCATATATTTT. It codes for CASSLGLDRGSGNTIYF.

This clonotype appeared a few times. The chain is built from TRBV4-1 and TRBJ1-6, with TRBD1 as a possible D gene (6 bases). CDR1 is MGHRA, CDR2 YSYEKL, per germline. The CDR3 spans 16 residues. Trimming stripped 3 bases from V and 8 bases from J, with 17 bases between. CDR3 in amino acids: CASSQSGQGLDSPLHF. In nucleotides, the CDR3 is TGCGCCAGCAGCCAGTCAGGGCAGGGGCTAGATTCACCCCTCCACTTT.

The chain employs TRBV20-1 and TRBJ2-1, with D possibly being TRBD2 (5 bases). The CDR3 runs 16 residues. Germline CDR1 reads DFQATT; CDR2 reads SNEGSKA (reference sequence). The V end was cut by 3 bases, the J end by 1 base, with 16 bases between. The DNA for the CDR3 is TGCAGTGCTAGGACTACCTCTTTAGGGTCCTACAATGAGCAGTTCTTC. It codes for CSARTTSLGSYNEQFF.

This rearrangement joins TRBV20-1 to TRBJ2-3; 7 bases are a match to TRBD1. With 5 bases clipped from V and 3 bases from J, the junction kept 17 bases outside the gene matches. This CDR3 spans 17 amino acids. Per germline, CDR1 DFQATT and CDR2 SNEGSKA (reference sequence). The CDR3 sequence is CSASRPDRTWRTDTQYF. CDR3 in DNA: TGCAGTGCTTCCAGACCGGACAGGACCTGGAGGACAGATACGCAGTATTTT.

The table lists this clonotype with many counts. The chain is built from TRBV19 and TRBJ2-6; the D is unclear. V was shortened by 5 bases and J by 4 bases, with 15 bases between the two germline ends. Germline CDR1 and CDR2: LNHDA and SQIVND (reference sequence). The CDR3 has 16 amino acids. The CDR3 loop is CASSARLEAGANVLTF. The CDR3 DNA is TGTGCCAGTAGTGCCCGCCTAGAAGCGGGGGCCAACGTCCTGACTTTC.

This clonotype was seen repeatedly, ten times or more. This chain connects TRBV11-2 to TRBJ2-2; D might be TRBD1 (5 bases). CDR3 length: 18 residues. V dropped 5 bases and J dropped 7 bases, with 26 bases sitting between them. The germline V gene has CDR1 SGHAT and CDR2 FQNNGV. The CDR3 sequence: CASSPQPGWGREGGELFF. As DNA, the CDR3 is TGTGCCAGCAGCCCCCAACCCGGCTGGGGCAGGGAAGGCGGGGAGCTGTTTTTT.

Only a few counts were recorded for this clonotype. V usage is TRBV18 and J usage is TRBJ2-1; D unresolved. The CDR3 runs to 16 residues. Germline V CDR1 and CDR2: KGHSH, LQKENI. The germline V and J ends were trimmed by 2 bases and 0 bases, with 11 bases remaining between them. The CDR3 nucleotides are TGTGCCAGCTCACCATTTGGCCTCCGCTCCTACAATGAGCAGTTCTTC. It codes for CASSPFGLRSYNEQFF.

This clonotype has ten or more counts. This chain links TRBV5-1 with TRBJ1-1, with 11 positions matching TRBD1. CDR1 SGHRS and CDR2 YFSETQ come from the germline V gene. V shed 3 bases and J 1 base; nucleotides not matched to a gene: 5. The CDR3 spans 16 residues. The CDR3 sequence is CASSSGQGAWNTEAFF. The CDR3 DNA sequence: TGCGCCAGCAGCTCCGGACAGGGGGCTTGGAACACTGAAGCTTTCTTT.

This clonotype was found many times. The chain recombines TRBV30 with TRBJ1-1; tentatively, D is TRBD1 (5 bases). The CDR3 covers 12 residues. Germline CDR1 and CDR2: GTSNPN and SVGIG (reference sequence). The ends were cut back, 7 bases at V and 4 bases at J, with 13 bases in the middle. CDR3 in DNA: TGTGCCTCAGCGGAGGGGTTCACTGAAGCTTTCTTT. Protein: CASAEGFTEAFF.

This chain connects TRBV28 to TRBJ1-5, with D tentatively TRBD1 (5 bases). Per germline, CDR1 MDHEN and CDR2 SYDVKM. The CDR3 has 14 residues. The ends were cut back, 6 bases at V and 1 base at J, with 10 bases in the middle. CDR3 in DNA: TGTGCCAGCAGAAGAGACAGAAGCAATCAGCCCCAGCATTTT. Protein: CASRRDRSNQPQHF.

This clonotype was observed once. CDR3 nucleotides: TGCAGTGCTAGAGATCAGGGAAGATCGAACACCGGGGAGCTGTTTTTT. Its protein product is CSARDQGRSNTGELFF. This sequence joins TRBV20-1 and TRBJ2-2, with a possible D match to TRBD1 (5 bases). Germline V lookup: CDR1 DFQATT, CDR2 SNEGSKA (reference sequence). The CDR3 sequence is 16 residues long. The germline V and J ends were trimmed by 0 bases and 0 bases, with 11 bases remaining between them.

The rearrangement joins TRBV6-1 to TRBJ1-2; the D is unclear. Germline V lookup: CDR1 MNHNS, CDR2 SASEGT. V was pared by 6 bases and J by 4 bases, with 18 bases between. There are 15 residues in the CDR3. The CDR3 DNA sequence: TGTGCCAGCAGGGGAGTACGTCTTATGGTCTATGGCTACACCTTC. Protein sequence: CASRGVRLMVYGYTF.

This chain connects TRBV5-5 to TRBJ1-5; TRBD1 might be the D (5 bases). The V end was cut by 0 bases, the J end by 7 bases, with 11 bases between. The CDR3 spans 14 residues. Germline V CDR1 and CDR2: SGHKS, YYEKEE (reference sequence). The DNA of the CDR3 is TGTGCCAGCAGCTTGGCGGTCAGGGACCAGCCCCAGCATTTT. Translation gives CASSLAVRDQPQHF.

This clonotype was observed many times. The chain links TRBV20-1 to TRBJ2-1; TRBD2 is a possible D gene (5 bases). Trimming cost V 5 bases and J 8 bases, with 22 bases left between them. CDR1 is DFQATT, CDR2 SNEGSKA, per germline (reference sequence). The CDR3 runs 15 residues. The CDR3 region has the DNA TGCAGTGCTGGGGATTTTGGCCCCTCCGGGGATGAGCAGTTCTTC. Translated: CSAGDFGPSGDEQFF.

The gene calls are TRBV15 and TRBJ2-7; D remains unclear. The CDR3 is 16 amino acids. V lost 1 base, J lost 0 bases, and 13 bases lay in between. The germline V gene has CDR1 LNHNV and CDR2 YYDKDF (reference sequence). CDR3 in DNA: TGTGCCACCAGCAGAGCTCGGGTGGTAAGCTCCTACGAGCAGTACTTC. The encoded protein is CATSRARVVSSYEQYF.

Ten or more counts support this clonotype. This rearrangement joins TRBV10-1 to TRBJ2-2; D uncertain. Germline CDR1 reads WNHNN; CDR2 reads SYGVQD (reference sequence). V shed 4 bases and J shed 2 bases, with 8 bases lying between them. The CDR3 runs 14 residues. The CDR3 coding sequence is TGCGCCAGCAGTGGTGACACAAACACCGGGGAGCTGTTTTTT. Amino acids: CASSGDTNTGELFF.

This clonotype was observed at least ten times. The genes are TRBV30 and TRBJ1-5, with 9 nucleotides matching TRBD1. CDR1 GTSNPN and CDR2 SVGIG come from the germline V gene (reference sequence). V lost 0 bases, J lost 7 bases, and 4 bases stayed unmatched. The CDR3 has 14 amino acids. The CDR3 region has the DNA TGTGCCTGGAGTGTACAGGGGGCTTGGCAGCCCCAGCATTTT. Translation: CAWSVQGAWQPQHF.

This clonotype came up many times. The V and J genes are TRBV7-9 and TRBJ2-1, with 15 nucleotides matching TRBD2. The germline V gene encodes CDR1 SEHNR and CDR2 FQNEAQ (reference sequence). The CDR3 totals 15 residues. V dropped 7 bases and J dropped 7; count of bases not matched to a gene: 5. CDR3 DNA sequence: TGTGCCAGCATAAAGGGGACTAGCGGGAGGAATGAGCAGTTCTTC. It translates to CASIKGTSGRNEQFF.

In this sample, this clonotype turned up many times. J is TRBJ2-3 and V is TRBV10-3, with D possibly being TRBD1 (5 bases). This CDR3 is built from 14 residues. Germline V gene lookup returns CDR1 ENHRY and CDR2 SYGVKD. Trimming took off 10 bases at V and 2 bases at J, with 16 bases between the two ends. CDR3 in amino acids: CATKRDRLTDTQYF. The CDR3 DNA follows: TGTGCCACAAAAAGAGACAGACTCACAGATACGCAGTATTTT.

This clonotype has only one observation. A clone one base away is much larger, so this may be a read error. CDR3 in amino acids: CGTYSGRRGETQYF. The CDR3 DNA sequence: TGTGGCACCTATAGCGGGAGACGAGGAGAGACCCAGTACTTC. The chain employs TRBV10-3 and TRBJ2-5; the match to TRBD2 covers 9 bases. Per the germline V gene, CDR1 is ENHRY and CDR2 is SYGVKD. The CDR3 runs 14 residues.

CDR3 loop: CACSFSGQSTGELFF. The CDR3, as DNA: TGTGCCTGCAGTTTCTCGGGACAAAGCACCGGGGAGCTGTTTTTT. The chain carries TRBV30 and TRBJ2-2; D is possibly TRBD1 (6 bases). The CDR3 length is 15 residues. Germline assignment: CDR1 GTSNPN and CDR2 SVGIG (reference sequence). The V end lost 6 bases, the J end lost 4 bases, and 18 bases lay between the germline ends.

This clonotype was recorded a few times. This chain uses TRBV3-1 with TRBJ2-5; the D gene is possibly TRBD1 (5 bases). The CDR3 consists of 16 residues. Trimming took off 1 base at V and 1 base at J, with 13 bases between the two ends. Germline assignment: CDR1 LGHDT and CDR2 YNNKEL (reference sequence). CDR3 sequence: CASSQVGETVQETQYF. DNA for the CDR3: TGTGCCAGCAGCCAAGTCGGTGAGACAGTCCAAGAGACCCAGTACTTC.

This clonotype was detected ten times or more. The chain recombines TRBV28 with TRBJ2-6; 9 bases agree with TRBD1. Germline CDR1 and CDR2: MDHEN and SYDVKM. J lost 0 bases, V lost 3 bases, and 9 bases had no gene match. The CDR3 extends over 19 amino acids. This chain's CDR3 is CASSFPPGGQGSGANVLTF. The CDR3 DNA sequence: TGTGCCAGCAGTTTTCCTCCAGGGGGACAGGGCTCTGGGGCCAACGTCCTGACTTTC.

CDR3 amino acids: CASSEYYQSLEKLFF. The DNA of the CDR3 is TGTGCCAGCAGTGAATATTACCAATCCCTTGAAAAACTGTTTTTT. The rearrangement links TRBV25-1 to TRBJ1-4, with D hard to call. CDR3 length: 15 residues. Between the trimmed V and J ends, which lost 0 bases and 7 bases, there was a span of 12 bases. Germline V gives CDR1 MGHDK, CDR2 SYGVNS.

Ten or more counts support this clonotype. The CDR3 DNA is TGTGCCAGCAGGAAACAGGGGGCTCGGAGTAATTCACCCCTCCACTTT. Its translation is CASRKQGARSNSPLHF. The rearrangement joins TRBV28 to TRBJ1-6, with TRBD1 identical over 9 bases. The CDR3 length is 16 residues. CDR1 and CDR2 from the germline V gene are MDHEN and SYDVKM. V lost 6 bases, J lost 6 bases, and 9 bases stayed unmatched.

This clonotype was picked up many times. The chain is built from TRBV7-6 and TRBJ2-5; 7 nucleotides align to TRBD1. This CDR3 has 15 residues. The junction had 9 bases not matched to a gene; V was cut back by 4 bases and J by 4 bases. CDR1 and CDR2 from the germline V gene are SGHVS and FNYEAQ. DNA for the CDR3: TGTGCCAGCAGCTCATTGACAGGGTCGGGAGAGACCCAGTACTTC. Protein: CASSSLTGSGETQYF.

This clonotype was seen ten or more times. The J gene is TRBJ1-4, the V gene TRBV25-1; 8 nucleotides agree with TRBD1. The CDR3 sequence is 15 residues long. The V and J ends lost 3 bases and 8 bases, in that order; junction bases with no gene match: 8. Germline CDR1 is MGHDK and CDR2 is SYGVNS. The CDR3 sequence is CASSDNRGSGEKLFF. The CDR3 region has the DNA TGTGCCAGCAGTGACAACAGGGGGAGTGGGGAAAAACTGTTTTTT.

This clonotype was picked up a small number of times. The chain is built from TRBV6-2 or TRBV6-3 and TRBJ2-1; 7 nucleotides agree with TRBD2. The length of the CDR3 is 16 residues. The germline gives CDR1 MNHEY, CDR2 SVGEGT. Trimming cost V 5 bases and J 0 bases; bases outside gene matches: 7. The CDR3 DNA reads as TGTGCCAGCAGTCGTAGCGGGTCTGGCTCCTACAATGAGCAGTTCTTC. This translates into CASSRSGSGSYNEQFF.